These 5 T cell receptor beta chains originate from one sample sequenced in a study of blood T cell repertoires in COVID-19 (dated by TCRdb to the early 2020s). The library was built by means of the immunoSEQ multiplex PCR assay. TCRdb obtained this table from immuneACCESS and retained in-frame rearrangements with V and J assigned. These tables miss some clones; where compared with another copy, unresolved V genes account for less than half of the shortfall, and the remainder is unexplained. This sample comprises 200,000 to 250,000 clones, over 75% of them detected only once. The ten largest clones represent about 3.5% of the sample. The sequencing sample was made of PBMCs or T cells enriched from blood (not recorded which). The receptors stem from a woman in her 30s who had been exposed to COVID-19.

The chain employs TRBV5-1 and TRBJ2-2; TRBD1 might be the D (6 bases). Germline values: CDR1 SGHRS, CDR2 YFSETQ. This CDR3 has 14 residues. The germline V and J ends were trimmed by 3 bases and 3 bases, with 9 bases remaining between them. CDR3: CASSWDTDTGELFF. CDR3 DNA sequence: TGCGCCAGCAGCTGGGACACCGACACCGGGGAGCTGTTTTTT.

This sequence joins TRBV19 and TRBJ1-2; 8 bases are a match to TRBD1. V was pared by 8 bases and J by 4 bases, with 15 bases of the junction left unmatched. In germline, CDR1 is LNHDA, CDR2 SQIVND (reference sequence). This CDR3 has 16 amino acids. CDR3 coding DNA: TGTGCCAGTTCCGTGACAGGGGAGTTCGGGTGCTATGGCTACACCTTC. Protein product: CASSVTGEFGCYGYTF.

The chain uses TRBV5-1 and TRBJ2-7, with 7 bases lining up with TRBD1. The CDR3 is made up of 17 amino acids. V shed 5 bases, J shed 1 base, and the junction held 15 bases outside the gene matches. Germline assignment: CDR1 SGHRS and CDR2 YFSETQ. The CDR3 DNA reads TGCGCCAGCAGAGCCCTGAACCAACGGGACAGTTCCTACGAGCAGTACTTC. It is translated as CASRALNQRDSSYEQYF. Based on the CDR3 plus reference TRBV5-1 and TRBJ2-7, the full variable domain is KAGVTQTPRYLIKTRGQQVTLSCSPISGHRSVSWYQQTPGQGLQFLFEYFSETQRNKGNFPGRFSGRQFSNSRSEMNVSTLELGDSALYLCASRALNQRDSSYEQYFGPGTRLTVT.

The chain combines TRBV23-1 with TRBJ2-1; 8 bases fit TRBD2. TRBV23-1 is filed as an ORF, its function uncertain. J lost 3 bases, V lost 2 bases, and 18 bases had no gene match. This CDR3 contains 20 residues. CDR3 nucleotide sequence: TGCGCCAGCAGTCAACCGCAGGGTTTGCTGGGACTAGTTATCTACAATGAGCAGTTCTTC. It encodes CASSQPQGLLGLVIYNEQFF.

This chain uses TRBV5-1 with TRBJ2-7, with 8 bases lining up with TRBD2. With 0 bases clipped from V and 2 bases from J, the junction kept 4 bases outside the gene matches. The germline V gene encodes CDR1 SGHRS and CDR2 YFSETQ. The CDR3 covers 15 residues. Here the CDR3 reads CASSLGLALTYEQYF. The CDR3 DNA is TGCGCCAGCAGCTTGGGACTAGCGCTAACCTACGAGCAGTACTTC.